This entry is about one T cell receptor (beta chain). V shed 4 bases and J 5 bases; nucleotides not matched to a gene: 11. The CDR3 is 16 amino acids. The V gene's germline CDR1 is KGHDR and CDR2 SFDVKD. The repertoire was sequenced with immunoSEQ multiplex PCR; TCRdb's copy has only in-frame clones and lacks some. The table records approximately 280,000 clones, nearly 90% of them present only once. Those who participated ranged in age from 18 to 89 years and resided in 24 US areas. The data belong to a study of blood T cell repertoires in COVID-19. Study context: The study drew acute and convalescent COVID-19 samples from the United States, Italy and Spain.

The origin of this receptor is a woman aged 18 to 35 with acute COVID-19. The gene calls are TRBV24-1 and TRBJ2-5; 8 bases line up with TRBD2. The specimen sequenced was PBMCs or T cells enriched from blood (not recorded which). For the CDR3, the DNA is TGTGCCACCAGTGACAGGACTAGCCCCAGGCAGGAGACCCAGTACTTC. The encoded protein is CATSDRTSPRQETQYF.